Listed here is a single T cell receptor beta chain. Antigen specificity is unknown. Primers used in a second PCR of roughly 7 to 11 cycles were a sample-barcoded 5' primer and a J-beta primer mix. Template switching added a 12-random-nucleotide identifier to every cDNA molecule. MiXCR, applied by TCRdb to the 5' RACE reads, yields one record per CDR3 protein. The data show some 1.5 million distinct CDR3 sequences, 35% to 45% seen once. The data are from a study of blood T cells in healthy people across ages. General study points: TCR beta diversity, measured per million T cells, fell in a roughly linear way with age. More naive CD4+ cells and higher diversity marked long-lived donors relative to aged donors.

The TCR originated in a woman aged 18-29 years in good health. The source material was blood.

CDR3 sequence reads: CASSLYKNSEAFF. Written as DNA, the CDR3 is TGTGCCAGCAGTTTATACAAGAATAGTGAAGCTTTCTTT. The chain joins TRBV12-3 or TRBV12-4 to TRBJ1-1, with D hard to call. The V end lost 2 bases, the J end lost 7 bases, and 11 bases lay between the germline ends. The CDR3 is 13 residues long.